The 11 T cell receptor beta chains listed next were all sequenced from one sample in a study of vaccination and CD4 T cells after COVID-19. No antigens are known for them. Regarding treatment: approximately nine-day PBMC culture with coronavirus spike peptide pools or control peptides (ViraFEST assay). An Oncomine TCR Beta short-read assay was used to sequence the DNA from cultured CD4+ T cells. Each CDR3 protein gets one entry after TCRdb re-called the PCR reads with MiXCR. The sample shows more than 12,000 distinct CDR3 sequences, around 53% of them seen only once. Sequences were obtained from CD4+ T cells from blood, cultured in vitro. Receptors originate from a human donor who had recovered from COVID-19.

The J gene is TRBJ1-6, the V gene TRBV6-1; the D gene is possibly TRBD1 (5 bases). CDR3 length: 15 amino acids. Trimming removed 6 bases at V and 5 bases at J, with 14 bases between. In germline, CDR1 is MNHNS, CDR2 SASEGT. The CDR3 is CASSRIDRDNSPLHF. The CDR3, as DNA: TGTGCCAGCAGCCGCATTGACAGAGATAATTCACCCCTCCACTTT.

The rearrangement uses TRBV27 and TRBJ2-1; D could derive from TRBD1 or TRBD2 (5 bases each). V shed 0 bases and J shed 6 bases, with 6 bases lying between them. Germline CDR1 reads MNHEY; CDR2 reads SMNVEV (reference sequence). The CDR3 consists of 13 residues. For the CDR3, the DNA is TGTGCCAGCAGTTTATCGGGGGTCAATGAGCAGTTCTTC. It yields the protein CASSLSGVNEQFF.

The chain recombines TRBV27 with TRBJ2-5; 7 nucleotides align to TRBD2. With V trimmed by 4 bases and J by 5 bases, 10 bases remained unmatched. The germline CDR1 and CDR2 sequences are MNHEY and SMNVEV (reference sequence). The CDR3 is 15 amino acids. The CDR3 here is CASSWAGAVGETQYF. As DNA, the CDR3 is TGTGCCAGCAGTTGGGCGGGAGCCGTAGGGGAGACCCAGTACTTC.

The CDR3, as DNA: TGTGCCTGGAGTGTACTGGTTAGGGATGGCTACACCTTC. Translation gives CAWSVLVRDGYTF. The rearrangement links TRBV30 to TRBJ1-2, with D hard to call. The CDR3 spans 13 residues. V lost 0 bases and J lost 6, with 11 bases in between. Germline V gene data show CDR1 as GTSNPN and CDR2 as SVGIG (reference sequence).

V usage is TRBV30 and J usage is TRBJ2-7; 10 positions agree with TRBD2. Germline CDR1 reads GTSNPN; CDR2 reads SVGIG (reference sequence). V dropped 0 bases and J dropped 4; count of bases not matched to a gene: 6. This CDR3 spans 15 amino acids. In DNA form, the CDR3 reads TGTGCCTGGAGTGTATTGGCTAGCGGGAGTTACGAGCAGTACTTC. This translates into CAWSVLASGSYEQYF.

The chain has TRBV28 and TRBJ2-1; 14 bases map to TRBD2. From germline, CDR1 is MDHEN and CDR2 SYDVKM. The CDR3 runs 15 residues. Trimming took 2 bases from V and 8 from J; bases not matched to a gene: 2. CDR3 residues: CASSLGTSGSHEQFF. CDR3 nucleotide sequence: TGTGCCAGCAGTTTAGGGACTAGCGGGAGCCATGAGCAGTTCTTC.

This chain links TRBV2 with TRBJ1-5, with 10 nucleotides matching TRBD1. This CDR3 is 15 amino acids long. Germline V gene lookup returns CDR1 SNHLY and CDR2 FYNNEI. J gave up 2 bases and V 6 bases, and 4 bases lay outside the gene matches. CDR3 DNA sequence: TGTGCCAGCAGAATAGGGACAGGGGGCAATCAGCCCCAGCATTTT. It is translated as CASRIGTGGNQPQHF.

The table lists this clonotype with a few counts. The chain has TRBV15 and TRBJ2-2; no clear D. Germline V lookup: CDR1 LNHNV, CDR2 YYDKDF (reference sequence). Between the trimmed V and J ends, which lost 0 bases and 4 bases, there was a span of 9 bases. This CDR3 region has 15 residues. This CDR3 is CATSRDSWGTGELFF. Here the CDR3 DNA reads TGTGCCACCAGCAGAGATTCGTGGGGCACCGGGGAGCTGTTTTTT.

This clonotype was seen a few times. The chain uses TRBV7-2 and TRBJ2-5, with 7 nucleotides matching TRBD2. V was clipped by 5 bases and J by 5 bases; unmatched bases: 11. CDR1 and CDR2 (germline): SGHTA, FQGNSA. This CDR3 spans 15 amino acids. As DNA, the CDR3 is TGTGCCAGCAGCAGAGGACTAGAGAGCGTTGAGACCCAGTACTTC. It translates to CASSRGLESVETQYF.

The J gene is TRBJ2-5, the V gene TRBV20-1; TRBD2 matches 10 bases. With 4 bases clipped from V and 7 bases from J, the junction kept 12 bases outside the gene matches. The V gene's germline CDR1 is DFQATT and CDR2 SNEGSKA (reference sequence). The CDR3 runs to 15 residues. The CDR3 DNA reads as TGCAGTGCTACCTCCAGCGGGAGGGCCTTAGGGACCCAGTACTTC. It specifies CSATSSGRALGTQYF.

V usage is TRBV23-1 and J usage is TRBJ1-5; D is possibly TRBD1 (5 bases). TRBV23-1 is an open reading frame, and its role is uncertain. The CDR3 extends over 14 amino acids. The V and J ends lost 5 bases and 6 bases respectively, with 14 bases between them. The DNA of the CDR3 is TGCGCCAGCAGTATCAGAGGGGAAGGTCAGCCCCAGCATTTT. This sequence encodes CASSIRGEGQPQHF.